This T cell receptor beta chain came from a study of identical twins. Findings and limits, study-wide: A lower insertion count was a feature of abundant cord blood beta clonotypes, with no such feature in memory repertoires. The models gave estimates that fell short of the out-of-frame TCR alpha sharing seen in monozygotic twins.

CDR1 is MGHDK, CDR2 SYGVNS, per germline. There are 12 residues in the CDR3. All donors comprised healthy Caucasians. This clonotype was counted many times. The target antigen is unknown. The junction departs from the called germline gene at one end, perhaps through a read error. TCRdb ran MiXCR on the 5' RACE reads and lists one entry per CDR3 protein. The sample holds 150,000 or so distinct CDR3 sequences, roughly 3.3% seen once. This TCR derives from a man aged 18 to 30 in good health. The chain has TRBV25-1 and TRBJ2-3; a weak D match, TRBD1 (5 bases). Material for sequencing was memory T cells sorted from blood. The CDR3 spells CASSGPRRGRDF. The CDR3, as DNA: TGTGCCAGCAGTGGGCCTCGAAGGGGCCGGGATTTT.